These T cell receptor beta chains were read from a single sample in a study of regulatory dendritic cells for organ transplantation. TCRdb's copy holds only in-frame clones and misses some; the assay was immunoSEQ multiplex PCR. The sample holds tens of thousands of clones, under 95% seen once. The sequenced sample was naive CD8+ T cells from blood. The receptors were sampled from a human donor in good health. Both conserved end residues are part of each CDR3. A D gene is named only where the DNA matches it firmly. Clone sizes are given selectively: once, few, many, or a class where the clone is expanded.

>NA|TRBV5-1|TRBD1|TRBJ2-3
TGCGCCAGCAGCTTCTACTCCGGGACAGGTACAGATACGCAGTATTTT
CASSFYSGTGTDTQYF
>NA|TRBV6-5|NA|TRBJ1-2
TGTGCCAGCAGTTATCGGCCCGCTGTGGGCTACACCTTC
CASSYRPAVGYTF
>NA|TRBV27|NA|TRBJ1-1
TGTGCCAGCAGTTCCACAGGGTCCATGAACACTGAAGCTTTCTTT
CASSSTGSMNTEAFF
>NA|TRBV7-9|NA|TRBJ1-1
TGTGCCAGCAGCTTATCGGGGGCAGCTTTCTTT
CASSLSGAAFF
>NA|TRBV6-1|NA|TRBJ2-3
TGTGCCAGCAGTGAAGCGCGGGACCCAGATACGCAGTATTTT
CASSEARDPDTQYF
>NA|TRBV6-4|NA|TRBJ1-3
TGTGCCAGCAGTGTAGTTAAAACCGGGACCTACTCTGGAAACACCATATATTTT
CASSVVKTGTYSGNTIYF
>NA|TRBV28|NA|TRBJ2-6
TGTGCCAGCAGTGGGGACACCTCTGGGGCCAACGTCCTGACTTTC
CASSGDTSGANVLTF
>NA|TRBV2|NA|TRBJ2-5
TGTGCCAGCAGGGGGGGACCCCAAGAGACCCAGTACTTC
CASRGGPQETQYF
>once|TRBV5-4|NA|TRBJ1-2
TGTGCCAGCACTCCCGGCTGGGGTGGCTACACCTTC
CASTPGWGGYTF
>NA|TRBV4-1|NA|TRBJ1-5
TGCGCCAGCAGCCAGGGGGGGAGTTATAGCAATCAGCCCCAGCATTTT
CASSQGGSYSNQPQHF
>NA|TRBV12-5|NA|TRBJ2-1
TGTGCTAGTGGCCTCGAGGGAAAGTACAATGAGCAGTTCTTC
CASGLEGKYNEQFF
>NA|TRBV28|TRBD2|TRBJ2-5
TGTGCCAGCAGCCCTAGGGGAGGGGCGCGGGGAGAGACCCAGTACTTC
CASSPRGGARGETQYF
>few|TRBV4-1|NA|TRBJ1-4
TGCGCCAGCAGCCAAGATCAGGGGAGTTTAGGACTGTTTTTT
CASSQDQGSLGLFF
>NA|TRBV4-3|TRBD1|TRBJ2-1
TGCGCCAGCAGCCAAGATTGGGCAGGGGGCAATGTCTACAATGAGCAGTTCTTC
CASSQDWAGGNVYNEQFF
>NA|TRBV7-9|NA|TRBJ1-4
TGTGCCAGCAGCGACCGAGGGGGTAATGAAAAACTGTTTTTT
CASSDRGGNEKLFF
>once|TRBV7-2|NA|TRBJ2-5
TGTGCCAGCAGCTCTAACACTGAGACCCAGTACTTC
CASSSNTETQYF
>NA|TRBV11-1|TRBD1|TRBJ1-1
TGTGCCAGCAGCCCCCCAGGGGGACTTCTGAACACTGAAGCTTTCTTT
CASSPPGGLLNTEAFF
>few|TRBV7-6|NA|TRBJ1-2
TGTGCCAGCAGCGAACTCCGGTCTTCTGGCTACACCTTC
CASSELRSSGYTF
>NA|TRBV14|NA|TRBJ2-2
TGTGCCAGCAGCCAATACATCGGGGGTAACACCGGGGAGCTGTTTTTT
CASSQYIGGNTGELFF
>NA|TRBV19|NA|TRBJ2-2
TGTGCCAGTATATCAGGGGAATACACCGGGGAGCTGTTTTTT
CASISGEYTGELFF
>once|TRBV28|TRBD2|TRBJ2-1
TGTGCCAGCAGTCCAGAGGGACTACTTACCTACAATGAGCAGTTCTTC
CASSPEGLLTYNEQFF
>NA|TRBV27|TRBD2|TRBJ2-1
TGTGCCAGCAGTTTATCCGCGGGAGTCGCCCACAATGAGCAGTTCTTC
CASSLSAGVAHNEQFF
>NA|TRBV7-2|NA|TRBJ1-1
TGTGCCAGCAGCCCCGGGTACACTGAAGCTTTCTTT
CASSPGYTEAFF
>once|TRBV30|NA|TRBJ2-2
TGTGCCTGGAGTGTTGGGGGATGGGGGGAGCTGTTTTTT
CAWSVGGWGELFF
>NA|TRBV10-1|NA|TRBJ1-1
TGCGCCAGCAGTGATGGACTGATGAACACTGAAGCTTTCTTT
CASSDGLMNTEAFF
>NA|TRBV11-2|NA|TRBJ2-1
TGTGCCAGCAAGGACCCGGCGGATTTGCCCTACAATGAGCAGTTCTTC
CASKDPADLPYNEQFF
>NA|TRBV25-1|NA|TRBJ2-7
TGTGCCAGCAGTGAAGGGGCAGGGCAAGAGCAGTACTTC
CASSEGAGQEQYF
>NA|TRBV27|NA|TRBJ2-1
TGTGCCAGCAGCCTCTTCGGTGAGGGCTCCAATGAGCAGTTCTTC
CASSLFGEGSNEQFF
>NA|TRBV9|NA|TRBJ2-7
TGTGCCAGCAGCCCGGACGGTGATGGGGTTGGAGGGCAGTACTTC
CASSPDGDGVGGQYF